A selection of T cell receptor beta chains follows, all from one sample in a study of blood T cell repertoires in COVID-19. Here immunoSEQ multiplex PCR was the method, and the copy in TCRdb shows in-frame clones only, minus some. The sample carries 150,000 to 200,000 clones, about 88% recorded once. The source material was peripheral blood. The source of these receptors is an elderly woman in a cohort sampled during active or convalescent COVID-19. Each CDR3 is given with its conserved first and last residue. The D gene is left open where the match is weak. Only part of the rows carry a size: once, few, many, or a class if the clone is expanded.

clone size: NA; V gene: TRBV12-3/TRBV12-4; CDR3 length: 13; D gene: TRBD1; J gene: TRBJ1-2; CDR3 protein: CASIVRTGESYTF; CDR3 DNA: TGTGCCAGCATCGTTAGGACAGGGGAGAGCTACACCTTC
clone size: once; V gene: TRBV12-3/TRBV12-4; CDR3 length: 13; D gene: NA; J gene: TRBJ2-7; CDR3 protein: CASRLTPSYEQYF; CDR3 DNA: TGTGCCAGCAGATTGACACCTTCCTACGAGCAGTACTTC
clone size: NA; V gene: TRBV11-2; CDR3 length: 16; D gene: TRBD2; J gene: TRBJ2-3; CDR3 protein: CASSLGGAGGLDTQYF; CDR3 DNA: TGTGCCAGCAGCTTAGGAGGCGCGGGAGGTCTAGATACGCAGTATTTT
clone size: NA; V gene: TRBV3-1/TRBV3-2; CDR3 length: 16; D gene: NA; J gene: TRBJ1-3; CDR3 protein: CASSQAESNSGNTIYF; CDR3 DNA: TGTGCCAGCAGCCAAGCGGAGAGCAACTCTGGAAACACCATATATTTT
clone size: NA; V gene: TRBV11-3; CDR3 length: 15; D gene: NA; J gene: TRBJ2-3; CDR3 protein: CASSLAGGRTDTQYF; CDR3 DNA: TGTGCCAGCAGCTTAGCGGGGGGCCGCACAGATACGCAGTATTTT
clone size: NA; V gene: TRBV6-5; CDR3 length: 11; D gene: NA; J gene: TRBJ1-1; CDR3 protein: CASISNTEAFF; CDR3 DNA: TGTGCCAGCATCAGTAACACTGAAGCTTTCTTT
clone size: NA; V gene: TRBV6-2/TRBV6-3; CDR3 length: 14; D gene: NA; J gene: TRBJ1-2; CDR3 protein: CASSYRGTTYGYTF; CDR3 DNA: TGTGCCAGCAGTTATCGCGGGACTACTTATGGCTACACCTTC
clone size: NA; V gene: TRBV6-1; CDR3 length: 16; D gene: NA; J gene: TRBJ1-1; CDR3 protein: CASSEVRTATGTEAFF; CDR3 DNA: TGTGCCAGCAGTGAAGTTCGGACAGCGACGGGCACTGAAGCTTTCTTT
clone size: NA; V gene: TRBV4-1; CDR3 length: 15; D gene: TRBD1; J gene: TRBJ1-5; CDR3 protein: CASSPRTGGFQPQHF; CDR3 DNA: TGCGCCAGCAGCCCCAGGACAGGGGGCTTTCAGCCCCAGCATTTT
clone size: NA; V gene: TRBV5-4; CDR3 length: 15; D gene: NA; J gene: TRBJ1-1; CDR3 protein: CASSLAPGSNTEAFF; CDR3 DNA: TGTGCCAGCAGCTTGGCCCCGGGTTCGAACACTGAAGCTTTCTTT
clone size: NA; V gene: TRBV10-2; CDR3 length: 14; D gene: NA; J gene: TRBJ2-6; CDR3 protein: CASSDRSGANVLTF; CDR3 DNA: TGCGCCAGCAGTGATAGATCTGGGGCCAACGTCCTGACTTTC
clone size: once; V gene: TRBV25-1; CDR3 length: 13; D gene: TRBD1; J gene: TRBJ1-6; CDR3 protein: CASGWDRNSPLHF; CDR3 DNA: TGTGCCAGCGGCTGGGACAGAAATTCACCCCTCCACTTT
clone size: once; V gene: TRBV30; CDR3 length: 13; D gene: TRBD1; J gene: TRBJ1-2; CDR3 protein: CAWSTGQGYGYTF; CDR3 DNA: TGTGCCTGGAGTACCGGACAGGGATATGGCTACACCTTC
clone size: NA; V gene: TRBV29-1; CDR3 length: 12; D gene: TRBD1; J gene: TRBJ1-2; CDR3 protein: CSVADRGQGYTF; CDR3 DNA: TGCAGCGTTGCCGACAGGGGGCAAGGCTACACCTTC
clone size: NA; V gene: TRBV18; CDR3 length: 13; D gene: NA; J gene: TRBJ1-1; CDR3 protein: CASSQDTNTEAFF; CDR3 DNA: TGTGCCAGCTCACAGGACACGAACACTGAAGCTTTCTTT
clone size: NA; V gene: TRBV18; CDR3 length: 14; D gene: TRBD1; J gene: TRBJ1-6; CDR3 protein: CASSQGQRGSPLHF; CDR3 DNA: TGTGCCAGCTCACAGGGACAGCGTGGGTCACCCCTCCACTTT
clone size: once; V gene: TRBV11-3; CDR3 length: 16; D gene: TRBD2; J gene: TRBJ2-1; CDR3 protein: CASSLAPSGGAGEQFF; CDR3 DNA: TGTGCCAGCAGCTTAGCCCCTAGCGGGGGGGCTGGTGAGCAGTTCTTC
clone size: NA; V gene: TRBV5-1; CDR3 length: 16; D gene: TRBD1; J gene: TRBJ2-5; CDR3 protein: CASSFTPMTGRKTQYF; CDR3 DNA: TGCGCCAGCAGCTTTACCCCGATGACAGGGCGTAAGACCCAGTACTTC
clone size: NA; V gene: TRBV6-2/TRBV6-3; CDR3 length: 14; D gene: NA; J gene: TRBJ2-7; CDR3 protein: CASSYGVAEGEQYF; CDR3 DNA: TGTGCCAGCAGTTACGGGGTGGCGGAGGGCGAGCAGTACTTC
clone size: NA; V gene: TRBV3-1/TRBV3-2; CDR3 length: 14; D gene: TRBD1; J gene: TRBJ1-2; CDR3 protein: CASSSLRQGGGYTF; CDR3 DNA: TGTGCCAGCAGCTCCCTTCGACAGGGAGGCGGCTACACCTTC
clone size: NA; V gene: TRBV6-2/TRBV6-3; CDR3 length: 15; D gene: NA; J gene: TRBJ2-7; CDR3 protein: CASSYSPTTTYEQYF; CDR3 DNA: TGTGCCAGCAGTTACTCTCCGACTACTACCTACGAGCAGTACTTC
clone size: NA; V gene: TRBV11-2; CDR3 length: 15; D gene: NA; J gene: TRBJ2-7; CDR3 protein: CASSSYRVVPYEQYF; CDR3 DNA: TGTGCCAGCAGCTCTTACAGGGTGGTTCCCTACGAGCAGTACTTC
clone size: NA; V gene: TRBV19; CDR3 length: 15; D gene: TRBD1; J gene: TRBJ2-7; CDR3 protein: CASRLSGTGAYEQYF; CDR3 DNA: TGTGCCAGTAGATTATCCGGGACAGGGGCTTACGAGCAGTACTTC
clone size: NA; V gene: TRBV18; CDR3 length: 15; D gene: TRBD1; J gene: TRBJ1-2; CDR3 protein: CASSPSPGQLGGYTF; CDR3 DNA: TGTGCCAGCTCACCAAGTCCGGGACAGCTAGGGGGCTACACCTTC
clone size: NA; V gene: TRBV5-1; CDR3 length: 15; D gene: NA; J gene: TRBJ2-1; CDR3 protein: CASSDRVSSYNEQFF; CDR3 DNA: TGCGCCAGCAGCGACCGGGTTAGCTCCTACAATGAGCAGTTCTTC
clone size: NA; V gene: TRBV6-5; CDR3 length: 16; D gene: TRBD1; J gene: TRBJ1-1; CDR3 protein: CASSSPAGTGNTEAFF; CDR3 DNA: TGTGCCAGCAGTTCGCCTGCCGGGACAGGGAACACTGAAGCTTTCTTT
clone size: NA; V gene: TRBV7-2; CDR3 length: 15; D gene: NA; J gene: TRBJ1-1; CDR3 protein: CASSFDRPGYSEAFF; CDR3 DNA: TGTGCCAGCAGCTTCGACAGGCCGGGATATTCGGAAGCTTTCTTT
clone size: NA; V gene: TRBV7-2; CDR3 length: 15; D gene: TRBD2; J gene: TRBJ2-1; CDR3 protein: CASSPHSGGTLEQFF; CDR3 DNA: TGTGCCAGCAGCCCCCATAGCGGGGGGACCCTCGAGCAGTTCTTC
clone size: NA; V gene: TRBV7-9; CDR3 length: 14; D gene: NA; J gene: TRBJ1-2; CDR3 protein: CASSLGRDWGGYTF; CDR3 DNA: TGTGCCAGCAGCTTAGGCAGGGATTGGGGCGGCTACACCTTC
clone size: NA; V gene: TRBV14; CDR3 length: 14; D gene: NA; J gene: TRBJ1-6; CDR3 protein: CASSQVPQNSPLHF; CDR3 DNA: TGTGCCAGCAGCCAAGTTCCACAGAACTCACCCCTCCACTTT
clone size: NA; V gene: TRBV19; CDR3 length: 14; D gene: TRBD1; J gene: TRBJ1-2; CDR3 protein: CASSTPGQGYGYTF; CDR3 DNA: TGTGCCAGTAGTACTCCAGGACAGGGCTATGGCTACACCTTC
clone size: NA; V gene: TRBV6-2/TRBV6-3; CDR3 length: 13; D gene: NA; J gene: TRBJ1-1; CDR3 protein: CASSAQMNTEAFF; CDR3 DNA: TGTGCCAGCAGTGCCCAGATGAACACTGAAGCTTTCTTT
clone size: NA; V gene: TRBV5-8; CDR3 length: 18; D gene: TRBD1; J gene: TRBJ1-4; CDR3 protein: CASSFRIWPGQGREKLFF; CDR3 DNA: TGTGCCAGCAGCTTTAGGATTTGGCCGGGACAGGGGCGAGAAAAATTGTTTTTT
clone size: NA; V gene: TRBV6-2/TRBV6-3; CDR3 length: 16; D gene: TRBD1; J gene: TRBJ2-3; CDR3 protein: CASSYTDRESTDTQYF; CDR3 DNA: TGTGCCAGCAGTTACACCGACAGGGAAAGCACAGATACGCAGTATTTT
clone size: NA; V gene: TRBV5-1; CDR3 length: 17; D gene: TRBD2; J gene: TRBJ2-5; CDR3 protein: CASSYGLAGGPEETQYF; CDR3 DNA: TGCGCCAGCAGCTACGGACTAGCGGGAGGGCCCGAAGAGACCCAGTACTTC
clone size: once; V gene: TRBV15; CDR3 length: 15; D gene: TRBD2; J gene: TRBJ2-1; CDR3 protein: CATSVRLADYNEQFF; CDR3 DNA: TGTGCCACCAGCGTTCGACTAGCCGATTACAATGAGCAGTTCTTC
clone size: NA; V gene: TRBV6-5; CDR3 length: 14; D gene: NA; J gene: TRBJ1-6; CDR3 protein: CASSYPTGPRPLHF; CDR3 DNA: TGTGCCAGCAGTTACCCGACAGGCCCGCGGCCCCTCCACTTT
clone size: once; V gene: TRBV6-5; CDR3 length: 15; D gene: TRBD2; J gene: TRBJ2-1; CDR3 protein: CASSPRLAVYNEQFF; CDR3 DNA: TGTGCCAGCAGTCCTCGACTAGCGGTCTACAATGAGCAGTTCTTC
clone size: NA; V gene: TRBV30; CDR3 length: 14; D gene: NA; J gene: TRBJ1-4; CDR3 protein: CAWSGTATNEKLFF; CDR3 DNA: TGTGCCTGGAGTGGGACAGCCACTAATGAAAAACTGTTTTTT
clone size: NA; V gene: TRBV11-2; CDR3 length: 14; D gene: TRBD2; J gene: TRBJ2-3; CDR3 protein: CASARTSGTDTQYF; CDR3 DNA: TGTGCCAGCGCCCGGACTAGCGGCACAGATACGCAGTATTTT
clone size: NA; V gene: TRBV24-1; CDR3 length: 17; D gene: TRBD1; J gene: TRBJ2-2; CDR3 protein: CATSDLWAGGTTGELFF; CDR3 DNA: TGTGCCACCAGTGATTTGTGGGCAGGGGGCACCACCGGGGAGCTGTTTTTT
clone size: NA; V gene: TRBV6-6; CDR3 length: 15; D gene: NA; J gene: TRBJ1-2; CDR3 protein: CASSHSWATAGGYTF; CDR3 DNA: TGTGCCAGCAGCCACTCATGGGCGACGGCCGGCGGCTACACCTTC
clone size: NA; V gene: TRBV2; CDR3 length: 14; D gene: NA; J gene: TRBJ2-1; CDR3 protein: CASVKWRDQNEQFF; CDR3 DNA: TGTGCCAGCGTCAAATGGCGGGACCAGAATGAGCAGTTCTTC